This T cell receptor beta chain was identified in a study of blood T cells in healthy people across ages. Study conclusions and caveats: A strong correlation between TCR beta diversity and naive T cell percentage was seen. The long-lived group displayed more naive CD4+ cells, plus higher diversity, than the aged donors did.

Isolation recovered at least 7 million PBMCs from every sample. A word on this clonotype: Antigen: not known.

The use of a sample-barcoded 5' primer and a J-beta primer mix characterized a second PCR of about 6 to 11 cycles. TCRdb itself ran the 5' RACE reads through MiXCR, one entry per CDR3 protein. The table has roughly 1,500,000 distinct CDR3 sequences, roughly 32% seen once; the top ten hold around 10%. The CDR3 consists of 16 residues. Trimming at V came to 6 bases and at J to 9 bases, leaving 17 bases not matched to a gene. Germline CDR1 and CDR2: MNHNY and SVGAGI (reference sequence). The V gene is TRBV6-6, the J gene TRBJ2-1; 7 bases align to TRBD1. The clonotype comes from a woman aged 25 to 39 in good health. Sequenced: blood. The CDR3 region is CASRLPTGNIFGEQFF. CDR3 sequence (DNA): TGTGCCAGCAGACTACCGACAGGGAATATTTTCGGTGAGCAGTTCTTC.